This T cell receptor (beta chain) was recorded in a study of T cell changes during pregnancy in multiple sclerosis. TCRdb's table, derived via immunoSEQ multiplex PCR, lists solely in-frame clones and lacks some. The data contain about 70,000 clones, about nine tenths of them singletons. CDR3 size: 16 residues. Trimming removed 4 bases from V and 2 bases from J, with 17 bases in between. Germline CDR1 is SNHLY and CDR2 is FYNNEI. Judged by abundance, this clone is medium-sized. This clonotype originated in a female donor with multiple sclerosis, enrolled in a pregnancy study. The sample consisted of peripheral blood, taken in the first trimester of pregnancy. This chain joins TRBV2 and TRBJ1-1, with D perhaps TRBD1 (6 bases). CDR3 region: CASSALLTGPNTEAFF. The CDR3 DNA is TGTGCCAGCAGTGCCCTACTGACAGGACCAAACACTGAAGCTTTCTTT. The variable domain in full, completed from reference TRBV2 and TRBJ1-1, reads EPEVTQTPSHQVTQMGQEVILRCVPISNHLYFYWYRQILGQKVEFLVSFYNNEISEKSEIFDDQFSVERPDGSNFTLKIRSTKLEDSAMYFCASSALLTGPNTEAFFGQGTRLTVV.